This TCR beta chain was captured in a study of identical twins. Study-wide points: It was out-of-frame TCR alpha sharing in monozygotic twins that models underestimated. Cord blood beta clonotypes present at high abundance carried fewer insertions; no such pattern appeared in memory repertoires. Weaker excess twin sharing was seen among beta out-of-frame sequences.

The V segment lost 4 bases and the J segment 6 bases; nucleotides outside the gene matches: 9. The germline V gene has CDR1 KGHDR and CDR2 SFDVKD. This CDR3 comprises 17 residues. This clonotype appeared many times. Its cognate antigen is unknown. A universal primer binding site was introduced by template switching. The final cDNA contained unique molecular identifiers. TCRdb re-analysed the 5' RACE reads in MiXCR, keeping a single row per CDR3 protein. The top ten hold around 2% of the sample, which has about 690,000 distinct CDR3 sequences, over 5% seen once. The chain couples TRBV24-1 to TRBJ2-1, with TRBD2 identical over 12 bases. The sample comprised naive T cells sorted from blood. The receptor was isolated from a man aged 18 to 30 in good health. CDR3: CATSESPPSGRGNEQFF. CDR3 in DNA: TGTGCCACCAGTGAATCCCCTCCTAGCGGGAGGGGCAATGAGCAGTTCTTC.